A single sample is the source of the 10 T cell receptor beta chains below, sequenced in a study of long-term antiretroviral therapy in people with HIV. This was the immunoSEQ v3.0 assay at survey level. Profiling relied on immunoSEQ multiplex PCR, and the TCRdb table lists in-frame clones only, not all of them. The sample lists 20,000 or so clones; around 78% were seen once. This specimen was unsorted PBMCs, taken 2.2 years after starting antiretroviral therapy. The receptors shown here come from a middle-aged man with HIV.

This clone was picked up a small number of times. The chain couples TRBV7-2 to TRBJ1-2; D not certain. This CDR3 contains 15 residues. CDR1 and CDR2 from the germline V gene are SGHTA and FQGNSA. The V and J ends lost 1 base and 1 base respectively, with 10 bases between them. CDR3 in amino acids: CASSLGGRGNYGYTF. Written as DNA, the CDR3 is TGTGCCAGCAGCTTAGGAGGACGGGGTAACTATGGCTACACCTTC.

The gene calls are TRBV4-3 and TRBJ1-1; D gene ambiguous. V lost 0 bases to trimming and J lost 0 bases, with 26 bases between them. Germline CDR1 and CDR2: LGHNA and YSLEER. This CDR3 has 21 residues. CDR3: CASSQDILIQRPKALNTEAFF. CDR3 nucleotides: TGCGCCAGCAGCCAAGATATTCTTATACAGAGACCGAAGGCCTTGAACACTGAAGCTTTCTTT.

The rearrangement joins TRBV13 to TRBJ2-7; 10 positions agree with TRBD2. The germline gives CDR1 PRHDT, CDR2 FYEKMQ (reference sequence). The CDR3 consists of 15 residues. Trimming took 3 bases from V and 5 from J; bases not matched to a gene: 7. CDR3 coding DNA: TGTGCCAGCAGCTTTTCAGGACTAGCGGAGAACGAGCAGTACTTC. Amino acid sequence: CASSFSGLAENEQYF.

The V gene is TRBV11-2, the J gene TRBJ2-3, with 9 positions matching TRBD2. The ends lost 6 bases at V and 3 bases at J; junction bases unmatched: 4. Germline V gives CDR1 SGHAT, CDR2 FQNNGV. This CDR3 region has 14 residues. This CDR3 is CASRRGGPTDTQYF. The DNA of the CDR3 is TGTGCCAGCAGGCGGGGGGGGCCTACAGATACGCAGTATTTT.

CDR3 nucleotides: TGTGCCAGCAGCCAAGCCGGGGCCAGCAATGAGCAGTTCTTC. It specifies CASSQAGASNEQFF. This chain uses TRBV4-2 with TRBJ2-1; TRBD1 or TRBD2 may be the D gene (5 bases each). Trimming removed 1 base at V and 6 bases at J, with 10 bases between. Germline V CDR1 and CDR2: LGHNA, YNFKEQ. This CDR3 contains 14 residues.

The chain carries TRBV5-4 and TRBJ1-2, with TRBD1 matching over 8 bases. The V and J ends lost 4 bases and 6 bases, in that order; junction bases with no gene match: 8. Looked up from germline, CDR1 is SGHNT and CDR2 is YYREEE (reference sequence). The CDR3 length is 14 residues. The CDR3 coding sequence is TGTGCCAGCAGCCCACGGCAGGGGGCTAATGGCTACACCTTC. It is translated as CASSPRQGANGYTF.

J is TRBJ1-2 and V is TRBV7-9, with a tentative D call TRBD1 (5 bases). Germline V lookup: CDR1 SEHNR, CDR2 FQNEAQ (reference sequence). The germline V and J ends were trimmed by 5 bases and 7 bases, with 20 bases remaining between them. This CDR3 is built from 15 residues. The CDR3 region is CASSPPGGVSTGYTF. Here the CDR3 DNA reads TGTGCCAGCAGCCCACCCGGGGGGGTAAGCACTGGCTACACCTTC.

The V and J genes are TRBV6-1 and TRBJ2-3, with TRBD2 matching 11 bases. Germline CDR1 MNHNS, CDR2 SASEGT. CDR3 length equals 15 residues. V was clipped by 1 base and J by 4 bases; unmatched bases: 1. CDR3 region: CASSEVAGGPDTQYF. The CDR3, as DNA: TGTGCCAGCAGTGAAGTAGCGGGGGGGCCAGATACGCAGTATTTT.

This clone was seen more than once but under ten times. V gene TRBV19 combines with J gene TRBJ1-2; D call uncertain. The CDR3 runs 13 residues. CDR1 and CDR2 from the germline V gene are LNHDA and SQIVND (reference sequence). Trimming cost V 5 bases and J 3 bases, with 10 bases left between them. The CDR3 region is CASSPRRDYGYTF. DNA for the CDR3: TGTGCCAGTAGTCCCAGGCGAGACTATGGCTACACCTTC. Variable domain in full (rest from reference TRBV19 and TRBJ1-2): DGGITQSPKYLFRKEGQNVTLSCEQNLNHDAMYWYRQDPGQGLRLIYYSQIVNDFQKGDIAEGYSVSREKKESFPLTVTSAQKNPTAFYLCASSPRRDYGYTFGSGTRLTVV.

The chain combines TRBV19 with TRBJ2-7; 9 bases line up with TRBD1. The CDR3 extends over 15 amino acids. Per the germline V gene, CDR1 is LNHDA and CDR2 is SQIVND (reference sequence). V was pared by 6 bases and J by 0 bases, with 6 bases of the junction left unmatched. CDR3 DNA sequence: TGTGCCAGTAGCATTACAGGGGGCATCTCCTACGAGCAGTACTTC. Translation gives CASSITGGISYEQYF.